This TCR beta chain was recorded in a study of T cells in Graves' hyperthyroidism and ophthalmopathy. Study observations and caveats: Most thyroid clonotypes that were expanded above 0.001 also turned up in blood.

The CDR3 is 15 residues long. V lost 1 base, J lost 0 bases, and 10 bases lay in between. Germline assignment: CDR1 DFQATT and CDR2 SNEGSKA (reference sequence). It was RNA transcripts that yielded the amplified TCR beta CDR3 regions. First-round RT-PCR targeting the TCR CDR3 was performed with the HTBI primer set. TCRdb re-called the multiplex PCR reads through MiXCR, storing one row per CDR3 protein. The sample yields under 400,000 distinct CDR3 sequences, 15% to 20% seen once. The diagnostic basis comprised clinical symptoms, serum thyroxine and TRAb, thyroid ultrasound and orbital computed tomography. This clonotype was seen many times. Its antigen is currently unknown.

This chain connects TRBV20-1 to TRBJ1-5; D call uncertain. Sequences were obtained from blood. The sequence was collected from a woman aged 40 to 50 with Graves' ophthalmopathy. CDR3 nucleotide sequence: TGCAGTGCTAGAGCACTGGGGAATAGCAATCAGCCCCAGCATTTT. It is translated as CSARALGNSNQPQHF.